This TCR beta chain was sequenced during a study of CD8+ T cells in alopecia areata. Study background: Those treated were given oral tofacitinib at 5 to 10 mg twice daily. Study-level points and caveats: Scalp and blood retained many expanded lesional clones during tofacitinib. Expanded CD8+ clones among the top 100, as well as scalp clonality, were significantly decreased by tofacitinib.

The length of the CDR3 is 9 residues. V lost 5 bases, J lost 8 bases, and 6 bases lay in between. Germline CDR1 reads DFQATT; CDR2 reads SNEGSKA (reference sequence). A few counts support this clone. Its target is not known. Treatment in this sample: oral pan-JAK inhibitor, 5-10 mg twice daily. cDNA serving as the sequencing template came from extracted, reverse transcribed RNA. Assay: immunoSEQ multiplex PCR; the TCRdb copy retains only in-frame clones and omits some. The table includes 200,000 or so clones, roughly two fifths detected once. The sequencing here drew on CD4+ T cells sorted from blood, taken between weeks 30 and 35, from a patient treated with tofacitinib. The TCR sequence derives from a human donor with alopecia areata. The V and J genes are TRBV20-1 and TRBJ1-2; D unresolved. CDR3 region: CSAYRGYTF. DNA for the CDR3: TGCAGTGCTTATCGAGGCTACACCTTC.